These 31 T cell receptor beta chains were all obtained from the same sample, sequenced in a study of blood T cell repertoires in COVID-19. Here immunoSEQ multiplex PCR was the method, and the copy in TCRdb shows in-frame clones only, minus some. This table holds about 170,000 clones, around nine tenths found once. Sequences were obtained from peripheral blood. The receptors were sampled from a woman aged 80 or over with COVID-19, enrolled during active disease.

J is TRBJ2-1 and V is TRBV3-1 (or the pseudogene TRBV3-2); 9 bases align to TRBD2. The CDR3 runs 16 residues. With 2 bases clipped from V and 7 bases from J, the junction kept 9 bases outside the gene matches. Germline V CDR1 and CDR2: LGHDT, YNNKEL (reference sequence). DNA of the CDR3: TGTGCCAGCAGCCAATCTGGGACTAGCAGGGTGAATGAGCAGTTCTTC. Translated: CASSQSGTSRVNEQFF.

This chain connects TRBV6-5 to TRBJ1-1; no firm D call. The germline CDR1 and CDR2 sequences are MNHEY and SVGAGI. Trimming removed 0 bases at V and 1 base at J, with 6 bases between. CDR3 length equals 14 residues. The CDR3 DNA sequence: TGTGCCAGCAGTTACTCTGCGAGGAACACTGAAGCTTTCTTT. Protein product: CASSYSARNTEAFF.

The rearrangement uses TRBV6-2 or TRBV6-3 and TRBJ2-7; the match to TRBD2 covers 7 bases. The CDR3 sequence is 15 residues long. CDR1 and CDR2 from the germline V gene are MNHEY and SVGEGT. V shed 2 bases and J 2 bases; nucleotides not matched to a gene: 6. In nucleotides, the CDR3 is TGTGCCAGCAGTTACGCGGCTAGCGGCCCCTACGAGCAGTACTTC. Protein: CASSYAASGPYEQYF.

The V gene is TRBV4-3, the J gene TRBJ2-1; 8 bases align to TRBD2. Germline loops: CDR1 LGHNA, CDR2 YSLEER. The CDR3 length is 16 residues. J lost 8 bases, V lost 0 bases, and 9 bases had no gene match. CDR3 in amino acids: CASSQDRAGGVDEQFF. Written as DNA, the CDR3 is TGCGCCAGCAGCCAAGATCGGGCGGGAGGAGTGGATGAGCAGTTCTTC.

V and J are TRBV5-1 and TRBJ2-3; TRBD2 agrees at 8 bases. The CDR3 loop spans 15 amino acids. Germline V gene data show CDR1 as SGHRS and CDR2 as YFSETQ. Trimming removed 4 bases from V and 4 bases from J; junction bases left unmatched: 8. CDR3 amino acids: CASSPGLAGADTQYF. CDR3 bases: TGCGCCAGCAGCCCAGGACTAGCCGGGGCAGATACGCAGTATTTT.

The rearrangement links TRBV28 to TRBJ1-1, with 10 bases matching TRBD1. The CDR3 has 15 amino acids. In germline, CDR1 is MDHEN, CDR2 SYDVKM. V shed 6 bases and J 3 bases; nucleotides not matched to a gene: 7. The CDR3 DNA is TGTGCCAGCAGCCGACCCGGGACAGGGGACACTGAAGCTTTCTTT. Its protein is CASSRPGTGDTEAFF.

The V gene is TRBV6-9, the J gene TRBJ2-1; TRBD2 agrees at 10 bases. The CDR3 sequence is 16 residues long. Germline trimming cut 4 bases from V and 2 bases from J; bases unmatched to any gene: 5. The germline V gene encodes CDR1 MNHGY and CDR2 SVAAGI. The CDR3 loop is CASSCSSGRAYNEQFF. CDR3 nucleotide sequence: TGTGCCAGCAGTTGTTCTAGCGGGAGAGCCTACAATGAGCAGTTCTTC.

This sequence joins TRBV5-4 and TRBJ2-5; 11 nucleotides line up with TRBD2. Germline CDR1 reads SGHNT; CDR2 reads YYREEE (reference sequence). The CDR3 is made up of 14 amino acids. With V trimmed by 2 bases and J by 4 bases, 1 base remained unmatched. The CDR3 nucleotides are TGTGCCAGCAGCTTAACTAGCGGGAGAGAGACCCAGTACTTC. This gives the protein CASSLTSGRETQYF.

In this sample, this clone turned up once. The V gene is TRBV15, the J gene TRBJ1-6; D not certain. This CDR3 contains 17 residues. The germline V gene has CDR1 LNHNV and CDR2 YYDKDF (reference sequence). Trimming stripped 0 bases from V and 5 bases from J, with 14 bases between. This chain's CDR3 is CATSREGTVPNNSPLHF. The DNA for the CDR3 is TGTGCCACCAGCAGAGAAGGAACAGTCCCTAATAATTCACCCCTCCACTTT.

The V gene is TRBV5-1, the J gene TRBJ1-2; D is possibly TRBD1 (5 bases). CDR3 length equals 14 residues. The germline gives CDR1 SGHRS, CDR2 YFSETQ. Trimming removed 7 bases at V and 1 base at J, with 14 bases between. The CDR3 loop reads CASAMEGNNYGYTF. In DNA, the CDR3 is TGCGCCAGCGCGATGGAGGGGAATAACTATGGCTACACCTTC.

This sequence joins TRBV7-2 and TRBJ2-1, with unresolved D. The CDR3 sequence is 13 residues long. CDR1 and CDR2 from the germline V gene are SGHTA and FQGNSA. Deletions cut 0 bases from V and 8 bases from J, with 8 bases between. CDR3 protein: CASSLARSYEQFF. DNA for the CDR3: TGTGCCAGCAGCTTAGCGCGTAGTTATGAGCAGTTCTTC.

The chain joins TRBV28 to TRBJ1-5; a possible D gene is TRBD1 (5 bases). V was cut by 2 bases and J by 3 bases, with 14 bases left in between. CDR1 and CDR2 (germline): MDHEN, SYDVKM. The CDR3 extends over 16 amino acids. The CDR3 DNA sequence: TGTGCCAGCAGTTTACGCAATCAGGGTTACAATCAGCCCCAGCATTTT. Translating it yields CASSLRNQGYNQPQHF.

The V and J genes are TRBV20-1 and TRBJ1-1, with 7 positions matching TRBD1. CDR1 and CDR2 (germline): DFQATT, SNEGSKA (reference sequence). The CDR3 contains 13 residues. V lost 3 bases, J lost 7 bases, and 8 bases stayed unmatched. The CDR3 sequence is CSASPLTGYEAFF. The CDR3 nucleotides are TGCAGTGCTAGTCCCTTGACAGGGTATGAAGCTTTCTTT.

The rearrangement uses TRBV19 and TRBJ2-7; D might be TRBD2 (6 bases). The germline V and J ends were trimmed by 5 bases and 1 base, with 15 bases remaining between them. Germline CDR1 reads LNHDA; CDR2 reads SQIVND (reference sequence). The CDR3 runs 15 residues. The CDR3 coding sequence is TGTGCCAGTAGTGTGGACGGCGCGGGATCCTACGAGCAGTACTTC. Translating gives CASSVDGAGSYEQYF.

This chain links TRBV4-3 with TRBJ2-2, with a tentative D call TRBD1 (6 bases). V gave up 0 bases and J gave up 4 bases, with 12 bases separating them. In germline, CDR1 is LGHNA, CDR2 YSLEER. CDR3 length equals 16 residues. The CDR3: CASSQEPGHSTGELFF. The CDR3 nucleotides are TGCGCCAGCAGCCAAGAGCCGGGACATAGCACCGGGGAGCTGTTTTTT.

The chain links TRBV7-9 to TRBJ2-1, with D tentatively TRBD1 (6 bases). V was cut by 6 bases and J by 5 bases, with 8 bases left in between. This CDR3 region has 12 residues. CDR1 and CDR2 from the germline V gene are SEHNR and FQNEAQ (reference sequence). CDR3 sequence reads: CASSWDNNEQFF. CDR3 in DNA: TGTGCCAGCAGTTGGGACAACAATGAGCAGTTCTTC.

In DNA form, the CDR3 reads TGCGCCAGCAGCTTGAACAGTAAAGAGACCCAGTACTTC. This sequence encodes CASSLNSKETQYF. The V gene is TRBV5-1, the J gene TRBJ2-5; no reliable D call. CDR1 and CDR2 (germline): SGHRS, YFSETQ. With 1 base removed from V and 3 bases from J, the gap between germline ends came to 7 bases. This CDR3 comprises 13 residues.

The CDR3 spells CAISESAGTGRDQPQHF. In DNA, the CDR3 is TGTGCCATCAGTGAGTCGGCCGGGACAGGGCGAGACCAGCCCCAGCATTTT. The chain recombines TRBV10-3 with TRBJ1-5, with TRBD1 identical over 9 bases. The V gene's germline CDR1 is ENHRY and CDR2 SYGVKD. The CDR3 is 17 residues long. J gave up 7 bases and V 0 bases, and 10 bases lay outside the gene matches.

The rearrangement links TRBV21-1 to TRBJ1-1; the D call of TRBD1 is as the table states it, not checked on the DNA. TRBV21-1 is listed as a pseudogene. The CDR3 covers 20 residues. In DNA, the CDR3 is TGTGCCAGCAGCAAATATTGGGGCAATAATCTCGAATCAATGAACACTGAAGCTTTCTTT. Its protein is CASSKYWGNNLESMNTEAFF.

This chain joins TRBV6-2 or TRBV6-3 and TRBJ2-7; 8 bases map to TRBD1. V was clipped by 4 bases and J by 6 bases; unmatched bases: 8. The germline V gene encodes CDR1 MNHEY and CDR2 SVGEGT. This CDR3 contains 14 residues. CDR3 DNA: TGTGCCAGCAGTTCGGGACAGGCACATCTCGAGCAGTACTTC. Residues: CASSSGQAHLEQYF.

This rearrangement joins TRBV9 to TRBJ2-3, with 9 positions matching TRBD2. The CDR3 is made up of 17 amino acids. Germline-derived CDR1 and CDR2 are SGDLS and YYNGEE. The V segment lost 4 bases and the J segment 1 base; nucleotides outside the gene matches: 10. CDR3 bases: TGTGCCAGCAGCTTCCAGGGTAGCGGGAGTGGCACAGATACGCAGTATTTT. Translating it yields CASSFQGSGSGTDTQYF.

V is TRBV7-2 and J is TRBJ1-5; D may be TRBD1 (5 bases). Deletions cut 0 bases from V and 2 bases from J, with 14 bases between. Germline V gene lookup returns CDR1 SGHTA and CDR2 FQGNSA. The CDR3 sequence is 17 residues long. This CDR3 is CASSLAAGGVGNQPQHF. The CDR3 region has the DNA TGTGCCAGCAGCTTAGCAGCGGGGGGGGTGGGCAATCAGCCCCAGCATTTT. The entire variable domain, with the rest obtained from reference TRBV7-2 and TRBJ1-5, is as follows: GAGVSQSPSNKVTEKGKDVELRCDPISGHTALYWYRQSLGQGLEFLIYFQGNSAPDKSGLPSDRFSAERTGGSVSTLTIQRTQQEDSAVYLCASSLAAGGVGNQPQHFGDGTRLSIL.

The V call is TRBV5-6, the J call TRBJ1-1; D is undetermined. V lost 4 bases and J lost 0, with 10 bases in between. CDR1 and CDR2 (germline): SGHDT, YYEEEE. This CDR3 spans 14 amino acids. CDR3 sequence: CASSRGILNTEAFF. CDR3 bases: TGTGCCAGCAGCCGTGGCATATTGAACACTGAAGCTTTCTTT.

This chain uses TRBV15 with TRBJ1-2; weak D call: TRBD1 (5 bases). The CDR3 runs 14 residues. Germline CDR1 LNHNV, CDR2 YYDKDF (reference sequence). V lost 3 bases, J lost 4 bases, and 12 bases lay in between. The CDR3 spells CATSSTGDPYGYTF. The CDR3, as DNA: TGTGCCACCAGCAGTACAGGTGACCCCTATGGCTACACCTTC.

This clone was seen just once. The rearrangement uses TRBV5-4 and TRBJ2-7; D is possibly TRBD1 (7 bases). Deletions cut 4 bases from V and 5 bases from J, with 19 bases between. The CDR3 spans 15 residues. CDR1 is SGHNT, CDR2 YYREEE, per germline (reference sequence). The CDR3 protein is CASSGGGTAVHEQYF. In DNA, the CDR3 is TGTGCCAGCAGCGGGGGCGGGACAGCGGTCCACGAGCAGTACTTC.

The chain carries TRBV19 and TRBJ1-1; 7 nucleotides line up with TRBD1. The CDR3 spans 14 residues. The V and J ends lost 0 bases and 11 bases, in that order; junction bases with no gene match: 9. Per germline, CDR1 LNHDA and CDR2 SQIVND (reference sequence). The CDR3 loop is CASSIDPTGYQAFF. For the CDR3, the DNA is TGTGCCAGTAGTATAGATCCGACAGGGTATCAGGCTTTCTTT.

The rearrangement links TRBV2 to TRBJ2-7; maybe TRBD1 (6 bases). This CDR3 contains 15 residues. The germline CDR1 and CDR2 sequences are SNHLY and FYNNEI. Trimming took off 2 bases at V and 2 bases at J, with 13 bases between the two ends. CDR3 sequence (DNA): TGTGCCAGCAGTGAACGGGGACAAATAACCTACGAGCAGTACTTC. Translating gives CASSERGQITYEQYF.

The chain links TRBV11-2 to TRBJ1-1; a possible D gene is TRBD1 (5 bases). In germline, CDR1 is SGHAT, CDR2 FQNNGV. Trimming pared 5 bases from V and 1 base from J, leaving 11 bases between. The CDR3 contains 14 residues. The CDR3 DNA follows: TGTGCCAGCAGCAACGCAGACAGGAACACTGAAGCTTTCTTT. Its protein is CASSNADRNTEAFF.

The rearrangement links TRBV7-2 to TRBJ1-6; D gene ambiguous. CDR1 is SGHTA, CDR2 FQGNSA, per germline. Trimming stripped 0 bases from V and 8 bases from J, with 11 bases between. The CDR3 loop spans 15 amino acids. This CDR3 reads CASSLALRFHSPLHF. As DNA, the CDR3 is TGTGCCAGCAGCTTAGCGCTCCGGTTCCATTCACCCCTCCACTTT.

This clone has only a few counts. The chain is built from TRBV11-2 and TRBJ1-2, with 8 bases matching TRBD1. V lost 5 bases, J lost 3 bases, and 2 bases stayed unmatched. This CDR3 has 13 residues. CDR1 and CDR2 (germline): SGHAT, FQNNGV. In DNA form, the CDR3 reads TGTGCCAGCAGCCAGGGGGCTGACTATGGCTACACCTTC. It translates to CASSQGADYGYTF. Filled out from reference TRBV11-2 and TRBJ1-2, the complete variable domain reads EAGVAQSPRYKIIEKRQSVAFWCNPISGHATLYWYQQILGQGPKLLIQFQNNGVVDDSQLPKDRFSAERLKGVDSTLKIQPAKLEDSAVYLCASSQGADYGYTFGSGTRLTVV.

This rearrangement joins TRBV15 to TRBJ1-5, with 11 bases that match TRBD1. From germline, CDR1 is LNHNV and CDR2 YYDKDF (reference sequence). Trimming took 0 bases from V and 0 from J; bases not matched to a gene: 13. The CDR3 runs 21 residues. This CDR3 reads CATSRDRVWDRGIYSNQPQHF. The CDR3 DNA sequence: TGTGCCACCAGCAGAGATAGGGTGTGGGACAGGGGGATTTATAGCAATCAGCCCCAGCATTTT.